Below, 26 T cell receptor beta chains from the same sample are listed, as sequenced in a study of T cell responses to AZD1222 COVID-19 vaccine. Clones were read by immunoSEQ multiplex PCR, and TCRdb kept only the in-frame ones, dropping some. The top ten hold 4.5% to 6.5% of the sample, which has 130,000 to 150,000 clones, about 90% seen once. The starting material was peripheral blood, obtained on day 0 of AZD1222 vaccination. The source is an adult in good health.

The CDR3 spells CASSARDGYSGANVLTF. The CDR3 region has the DNA TGTGCCAGCAGCGCCCGGGACGGCTACTCTGGGGCCAACGTCCTGACTTTC. The V and J genes are TRBV9 and TRBJ2-6, with D perhaps TRBD1 or TRBD2 (5 bases each). V was shortened by 3 bases and J by 0 bases, with 13 bases between the two germline ends. The CDR3 length is 17 residues. Germline values: CDR1 SGDLS, CDR2 YYNGEE. The full variable domain, with the rest looked up from reference TRBV9 and TRBJ2-6, is DSGVTQTPKHLITATGQRVTLRCSPRSGDLSVYWYQQSLDQGLQFLIQYYNGEERAKGNILERFSAQQFPDLHSELNLSSLELGDSALYFCASSARDGYSGANVLTFGAGSRLTVL.

The CDR3 sequence is CASSPQASTEAFF. DNA for the CDR3: TGTGCCAGCTCACCACAGGCATCGACTGAAGCTTTCTTT. The gene calls are TRBV18 and TRBJ1-1; D is unclear. The CDR3 runs 13 residues. Between the trimmed V and J ends, which lost 1 base and 5 bases, there was a span of 8 bases. Per germline, CDR1 KGHSH and CDR2 LQKENI.

This chain connects TRBV5-6 to TRBJ2-5; possible D gene TRBD2, 6 bases. Germline lookup yields CDR1 SGHDT and CDR2 YYEEEE. This CDR3 has 14 residues. Deletions cut 2 bases from V and 3 bases from J, with 11 bases between. CDR3 loop: CASSLPGLKETQYF. The CDR3 DNA follows: TGTGCCAGCAGCTTACCGGGACTGAAAGAGACCCAGTACTTC.

The chain carries TRBV29-1 and TRBJ1-1, with D unresolved. Trimming stripped 6 bases from V and 1 base from J, with 9 bases between. The CDR3 is 12 amino acids. Germline CDR1 is SQVTM and CDR2 is ANQGSEA. The CDR3 DNA reads TGCAGCGTCAGAAGCCAGAACACTGAAGCTTTCTTT. It specifies CSVRSQNTEAFF.

The chain uses TRBV6-2 or TRBV6-3 and TRBJ2-4, with 7 bases matching TRBD1. The junction had 6 bases not matched to a gene; V was cut back by 6 bases and J by 4 bases. The CDR3 length is 14 residues. Germline-derived CDR1 and CDR2 are MNHEY and SVGEGT. The CDR3 protein is CASSHRQGKNIQYF. The CDR3 nucleotides are TGTGCCAGCAGCCACAGACAGGGTAAAAACATTCAGTACTTC.

The J gene is TRBJ1-2, the V gene TRBV9, with 9 bases identical to TRBD1. Looked up from germline, CDR1 is SGDLS and CDR2 is YYNGEE. After removal of 3 bases from V and 2 bases from J, the junction contained 5 bases not matched to a gene. The CDR3 spans 15 residues. For the CDR3, the DNA is TGTGCCAGCAGCGGACAGGGGGTGGGGAACTATGGCTACACCTTC. Its protein product is CASSGQGVGNYGYTF.

This clone is a singleton in its sample. The chain couples TRBV5-1 to TRBJ2-5; D may be TRBD1 (5 bases). The CDR3 length is 15 residues. Germline V CDR1 and CDR2: SGHRS, YFSETQ. V was trimmed by 4 bases and J by 7 bases, leaving 20 bases between them. The CDR3 DNA is TGCGCCAGCAGCGGGTCTCAGGGTCGTCCGGGGACCCAGTACTTC. Its protein product is CASSGSQGRPGTQYF.

The rearrangement joins TRBV12-3 or TRBV12-4 to TRBJ1-1; D is ambiguous. Trimming pared 6 bases from V and 6 bases from J, leaving 11 bases between. The CDR3 is made up of 12 amino acids. As DNA, the CDR3 is TGTGCCAGCAGGACATCCTTCGCTGAAGCTTTCTTT. Amino acids: CASRTSFAEAFF.

This clone was observed once. This rearrangement joins TRBV6-4 to TRBJ2-1; 15 positions agree with TRBD2. CDR1 and CDR2 from the germline V gene are MRHNA and SNTAGT. V lost 2 bases to trimming and J lost 10 bases; unmatched junction nucleotides: 3. The length of the CDR3 is 15 residues. The CDR3 here is CASSDGLAGGKEQFF. In DNA form, the CDR3 reads TGTGCCAGCAGTGACGGACTAGCGGGAGGGAAAGAGCAGTTCTTC.

The V gene is TRBV10-3, the J gene TRBJ1-5; the match to TRBD1 covers 8 bases. In germline, CDR1 is ENHRY, CDR2 SYGVKD. V gave up 6 bases and J gave up 5 bases; unmatched junction bases: 3. The CDR3 runs to 13 residues. CDR3 sequence: CAIRLTGDQPQHF. CDR3 in DNA: TGTGCCATCAGGTTGACAGGGGATCAGCCCCAGCATTTT.

The rearrangement links TRBV27 to TRBJ2-2; D remains ambiguous. V dropped 3 bases and J dropped 6 bases, with 8 bases sitting between them. The germline V gene has CDR1 MNHEY and CDR2 SMNVEV (reference sequence). The CDR3 has 13 amino acids. CDR3 bases: TGTGCCAGCAGTTTTACCGCGGCCGGGGAGCTGTTTTTT. Translating it yields CASSFTAAGELFF.

The gene calls are TRBV24-1 and TRBJ1-5; D not certain. This CDR3 region has 13 residues. Looked up from germline, CDR1 is KGHDR and CDR2 is SFDVKD. With 3 bases removed from V and 1 base from J, the gap between germline ends came to 3 bases. In DNA, the CDR3 is TGTGCCACCAGTGATGACAGCAATCAGCCCCAGCATTTT. Translating gives CATSDDSNQPQHF.

This chain joins TRBV29-1 and TRBJ2-7; D remains ambiguous. CDR1 and CDR2 from the germline V gene are SQVTM and ANQGSEA. The CDR3 is 14 amino acids. Trimming shortened V by 0 bases and J by 7 bases, and 16 bases separated the two germline ends. The CDR3 loop reads CSVEDKGSEEEQYF. The CDR3 DNA reads TGCAGCGTTGAAGATAAGGGAAGTGAAGAGGAGCAGTACTTC.

The chain combines TRBV6-5 with TRBJ2-7; a possible D gene is TRBD1 (5 bases). Germline CDR1 MNHEY, CDR2 SVGAGI. The CDR3 totals 13 residues. V lost 0 bases to trimming and J lost 6 bases, with 9 bases between them. In DNA, the CDR3 is TGTGCCAGCAGTTACTCAACCACAGGCGAGCAGTACTTC. Its translation: CASSYSTTGEQYF.

This clone was seen a single time. This sequence joins TRBV18 and TRBJ1-3, with TRBD1 matching over 7 bases. With V trimmed by 3 bases and J by 4 bases, 6 bases remained unmatched. Germline values: CDR1 KGHSH, CDR2 LQKENI. The length of the CDR3 is 15 residues. CDR3 sequence: CASSPVGTAGNTIYF. The CDR3 DNA reads as TGTGCCAGCTCACCGGTGGGGACAGCGGGAAACACCATATATTTT.

The CDR3 DNA reads as TGTGCCAGTAAGGGTGGTCAGTGGGTAGATACGCAGTATTTT. Residues: CASKGGQWVDTQYF. The gene calls are TRBV19 and TRBJ2-3, with unresolved D. The CDR3 runs to 14 residues. Trimming cost V 7 bases and J 5 bases, with 16 bases left between them. Germline-derived CDR1 and CDR2 are LNHDA and SQIVND (reference sequence). Full variable domain (rest looked up from reference TRBV19 and TRBJ2-3): DGGITQSPKYLFRKEGQNVTLSCEQNLNHDAMYWYRQDPGQGLRLIYYSQIVNDFQKGDIAEGYSVSREKKESFPLTVTSAQKNPTAFYLCASKGGQWVDTQYFGPGTRLTVL.

The chain employs TRBV7-2 and TRBJ2-2; weak D call: TRBD1 (6 bases). The CDR3 has 16 residues. Germline lookup yields CDR1 SGHTA and CDR2 FQGNSA. The V end was cut by 5 bases, the J end by 2 bases, with 15 bases between. The chain's CDR3 is CASSRVTGLNTGELFF. The CDR3 nucleotides are TGTGCCAGCAGCCGGGTAACAGGGTTAAACACCGGGGAGCTGTTTTTT.

The chain combines TRBV9 with TRBJ1-1, with 9 bases fitting TRBD1. The ends lost 4 bases at V and 5 bases at J; junction bases unmatched: 9. This CDR3 region has 15 residues. Per the germline V gene, CDR1 is SGDLS and CDR2 is YYNGEE. The CDR3, as DNA: TGTGCCAGCAGCTCAACGACAGGGGGGACGACTGAAGCTTTCTTT. Translation gives CASSSTTGGTTEAFF.

The chain recombines TRBV2 with TRBJ1-4; no clear D. V was clipped by 5 bases and J by 0 bases, with 13 bases between them. In germline, CDR1 is SNHLY, CDR2 FYNNEI. CDR3 length: 16 residues. CDR3 coding DNA: TGTGCCAGCAGTCAGGACTTTCTCGCAACTAATGAAAAACTGTTTTTT. Translated, it gives CASSQDFLATNEKLFF.

This clone showed up just once. The chain has TRBV5-6 and TRBJ1-5, with 9 bases lining up with TRBD1. The CDR3 covers 16 residues. Germline CDR1 and CDR2: SGHDT and YYEEEE. J gave up 8 bases and V 1 base, and 10 bases lay outside the gene matches. CDR3 sequence: CASSLWGGQGQEPQHF. The CDR3 coding sequence is TGTGCCAGCAGCTTGTGGGGGGGACAGGGCCAAGAGCCCCAGCATTTT.

The chain joins TRBV5-6 to TRBJ2-1; the D gene could be TRBD1 or TRBD2 (5 bases each). The CDR3 is 16 amino acids. The ends were cut back, 2 bases at V and 0 bases at J, with 12 bases in the middle. Germline CDR1 and CDR2: SGHDT and YYEEEE. CDR3 sequence: CASSFPGASSYNEQFF. The DNA for the CDR3 is TGTGCCAGCAGCTTTCCCGGGGCTAGCTCCTACAATGAGCAGTTCTTC.

The chain joins TRBV10-3 to TRBJ2-1; D gene ambiguous. Germline V gene sequence: CDR1 ENHRY, CDR2 SYGVKD. V shed 6 bases and J shed 9 bases, with 9 bases lying between them. The CDR3 spans 11 residues. The DNA of the CDR3 is TGTGCCATCAGGGGGTCGGGTGAGCAGTTCTTC. Translating it yields CAIRGSGEQFF.

J is TRBJ1-3 and V is TRBV27; D unclear. Germline assignment: CDR1 MNHEY and CDR2 SMNVEV (reference sequence). Between the trimmed V and J ends, which lost 3 bases and 1 base, there was a span of 10 bases. CDR3 size: 15 residues. The DNA for the CDR3 is TGTGCCAGCAGTTTCTCCCTCGAGTCTGGAAACACCATATATTTT. It translates to CASSFSLESGNTIYF.

This clone was detected a few times. This chain uses TRBV5-1 with TRBJ1-5; tentative D call: TRBD1 (6 bases). CDR1 SGHRS and CDR2 YFSETQ come from the germline V gene. The CDR3 consists of 14 residues. Trimming removed 2 bases at V and 9 bases at J, with 15 bases between. CDR3 protein: CASSFEGGLGPQHF. The CDR3 DNA follows: TGCGCCAGCAGCTTCGAGGGGGGACTGGGGCCCCAGCATTTT.

J is TRBJ2-4 and V is TRBV19; 11 bases map to TRBD1. Germline lookup yields CDR1 LNHDA and CDR2 SQIVND (reference sequence). The CDR3 is 15 amino acids. V lost 7 bases and J lost 2; bases outside the gene matches: 4. The CDR3 loop is CASKGQGATKNIQYF. The CDR3 DNA reads as TGTGCCAGTAAAGGACAGGGGGCTACCAAAAACATTCAGTACTTC.

The V call is TRBV6-1, the J call TRBJ1-5, with D uncertain. The CDR3 consists of 17 residues. The V end lost 2 bases, the J end lost 0 bases, and 14 bases lay between the germline ends. CDR1 and CDR2 (germline): MNHNS, SASEGT. Here the CDR3 reads CASSEWGLVSSNQPQHF. CDR3 DNA sequence: TGTGCCAGCAGTGAATGGGGTTTGGTATCTAGCAATCAGCCCCAGCATTTT.